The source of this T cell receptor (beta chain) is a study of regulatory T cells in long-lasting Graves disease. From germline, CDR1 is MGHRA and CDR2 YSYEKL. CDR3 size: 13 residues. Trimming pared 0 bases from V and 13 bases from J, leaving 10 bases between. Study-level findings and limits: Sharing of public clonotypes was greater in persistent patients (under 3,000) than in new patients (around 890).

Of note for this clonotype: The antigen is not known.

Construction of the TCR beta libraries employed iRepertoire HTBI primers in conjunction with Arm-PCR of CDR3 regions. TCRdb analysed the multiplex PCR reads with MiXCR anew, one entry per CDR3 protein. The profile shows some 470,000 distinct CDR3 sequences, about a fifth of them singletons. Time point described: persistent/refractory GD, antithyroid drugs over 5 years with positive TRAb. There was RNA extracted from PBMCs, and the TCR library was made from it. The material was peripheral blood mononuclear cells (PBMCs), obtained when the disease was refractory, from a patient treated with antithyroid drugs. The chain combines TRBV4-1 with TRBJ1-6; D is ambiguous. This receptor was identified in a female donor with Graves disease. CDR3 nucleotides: TGCGCCAGCAGCCAAGAGGGCGTCCGGCCCCTCCACTTT. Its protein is CASSQEGVRPLHF.